This T cell receptor (beta chain) was documented in a study of cytomegalovirus exposure and HLA in healthy donors (TCRdb year 2017). With respect to the entire study: An earlier analysis of several hundred of the donors reported roughly 300 Gb of sequence data and some 110 million unique TCR beta sequences obtained from approximately 180 million T cells. Approximately 300 gigabases of sequencing data and roughly 81 million unique TCR sequences made up an early release that covered approximately 620 HLA-typed donors. Of the approximately 400 genotyped donors, approximately 81% were placed in the genetic ancestry cluster associated with self-reported Caucasian donors. The study aimed to test whether cataloging public T cell receptors could reveal signatures of past pathogen exposure. The T cell repertoires of 666 subjects were profiled by immunosequencing and related to cytomegalovirus serostatus. Besides the first cohort of 666 subjects, a separate validation cohort made up of roughly 120 different subjects was used. The study combined high-throughput TCR immunosequencing, statistical association of individual TCRs with disease status, and machine learning to predict cytomegalovirus infection status. In a later analysis, previously published TCR beta repertoires from more than 500 donors were re-analyzed and high-resolution HLA genotyping was added so that TCR occurrence patterns could be studied. In the later analysis, no new phenotypic data were used to find candidate immune exposures; instead, reliance was placed on TCR beta sequences and their occurrence across donors. An earlier analysis of roughly 580 of the donors used high-throughput TCR beta sequencing to judge whether each TCR beta V gene segment behaved as functional or pseudogenic. Donor age, sex, ethnicity and CMV serostatus were compiled alongside the repertoire data. Genome-wide SNP genotypes for about three fifths of the roughly 670 donors were used in a later genetic analysis, which treated that subset as a discovery cohort. All discovery cohort repertoires had been generated on a single sequencing platform. Class I and class II HLA loci were covered by the typing at four-digit resolution. The number of typed donors differed by locus: about 620-630 for A, B, C, DRB1 and DQB1; approximately 530 for DQA1; approximately 600 for DPA1; and around 450 for DPB1. Four to six DR-DQ haplotypes were handled as single units for association and clustering, since linkage in the cohort was strong. Among 300 to 450 genotyped donors of the cohort, an average of around 240,000 unique TCR beta nucleotide sequences were sequenced per donor, roughly 18% of them non-productive. What the research found in general, with its limitations: According to a later analysis, TCR association rates differed among HLA loci, with DRB1 alleles showing the most associated TCRs and HLA-C alleles showing the fewest. In both the original and validation cohorts, the classifier was reported to diagnose cytomegalovirus status with high specificity and sensitivity. In a later analysis, most CMV-associated TCR beta chains were found to appear HLA-restricted, with HLA associations seemingly driven largely by CMV exposure. In a later analysis, HLA-associated TCR beta chains showed more clonal expansion and lower generation probabilities than non-associated chains that were equally common. Linkage disequilibrium might explain the correlated functional status among segregating V segments, but an unknown experimental factor could not be excluded. In vitro tests confirmed that three of the cytomegalovirus-associated TCR beta chains recognize cytomegalovirus antigens. When HLA alleles, especially DR and DQ, strongly co-occurred, TCR associations were difficult to assign to individual alleles. A further reported finding was that TCR beta sequences accurately predicted the HLA-A and HLA-B alleles for most subjects in the first cohort. In a later analysis, several top co-occurrence clusters were reported to appear linked to parvovirus B19, influenza, CMV and Epstein-Barr virus. This cohort had only TCR beta chains sequenced, and the lack of alpha or paired-chain data limited which features could be detected. Because HLA typing was unavailable for some donors at each locus, only the typed subset was used in association tests. The earlier analysis of a few hundred of the donors excluded approximately 17 rarely observed V segments, including chromosome 9 orphons, because counts were too low. Most TCR sequences were observed very rarely across donors, whereas some public TCRs were present in many individuals. An earlier analysis of around 500 of the donors showed that most TCR beta V segments appeared in productive rearrangements either about 87% or about 30% of the time, which broadly matched IMGT annotations. A cluster of highly shared sequence variants was judged likely to be a technical artifact of the sequencing pipeline. Specific HLA alleles were associated with 15,000 to 20,000 TCR beta sequences at a false discovery rate of 0.05 in a later analysis. A total of 164 TCR beta chains were listed by the study as associated with cytomegalovirus. For the cohort, immune exposure information was limited to CMV serostatus. The authors suggested that the approach could potentially be extended to other disease states and immunological phenotypes. V-gene and J-gene trimming of TCR beta chains was associated with a missense DCLRE1C variant in a later genetic analysis, and the association was replicated in an independent cohort. Some IMGT-functional V segments, including TRBV6-2 and TRBV6-3, could not be distinguished by the 87-base-pair reads and were therefore excluded. A later genetic analysis reported fewer N-insertions in productive TCRs among donors in an Asian-associated ancestry cluster than the approximately 700-donor mean. Roughly uniform sequencing depth across donors was assumed in presence/absence analyses, although this assumption may not hold.

In total, just over 650 healthy bone marrow donors made up the cohort. Cohort members were all nominally healthy when sampled, although unrecorded immune exposures were likely present. The donor tested CMV seronegative and was one of the 352 seronegative cohort members. A peripheral blood sample was collected from each donor, and TCR beta sequencing was performed on peripheral blood mononuclear cells. Genomic DNA extraction from the blood cell samples was performed with the Qiagen DNeasy Blood Extraction Kit. The library was produced with the immunoSEQ multiplex PCR assay. A mixture of 60 forward primers for TCR Vbeta segments and 13 reverse primers for TCR Jbeta segments was used in the multiplex PCR. Amplification of the CDR3 region of rearranged TCR beta genes was performed with a multiplex PCR assay on genomic DNA. Amplified TCR beta libraries were sequenced as 87-base-pair reads on the Illumina HiSeq System. Per the authors' processing: In a later analysis, tens of millions of unique TCR beta chains were counted across the 666 repertoires, and approximately 11 million of these chains were shared by at least two donors. Raw reads were error-corrected and collapsed into unique sequences with a nearest-neighbor algorithm that merged closely related sequences to remove PCR and sequencing errors. Alignment of CDR3 sequences to IMGT reference sequences was used to assign V, D and J gene segments. For a sequence to be retained, a match of at least six nucleotides to both a V gene segment and a J gene segment was required. A rearrangement was called productive if the CDR3 had no stop codons and remained in frame with V and J, and every other rearrangement was called non-productive. CDR3 was defined by IMGT convention, running from the second conserved V-encoded cysteine to the conserved J-encoded phenylalanine. In an earlier analysis of more than 550 of the donors, sequences lacking an unambiguous match to a single V gene segment were excluded. In an earlier analysis of 450 to 700 of the donors, V segments were called functional above 56.7% productive rearrangements and were called segregating when the between-donor standard deviation exceeded 5%. To diagnose cytomegalovirus status from the catalog of TCR beta chain sequences, a statistical classification framework was built. In a later analysis, V and J genes were assigned by comparing TCR nucleotide sequences against IMGT/GENE-DB human TR gene sequences. In a later analysis, CDR3 sequences and most-parsimonious VDJ recombination scenarios were assigned using the TCRdist pipeline. In a later analysis, each TCR beta chain was defined by its CDR3 amino acid sequence together with its V-gene family, and reads without a unique V-gene family were excluded. In a later analysis, several hundred highly shared, low-generation-probability nucleotide sequences were removed to address suspected cross-contamination and a sequencing artifact. A later analysis calculated a clonal expansion index for each public chain from normalized within-repertoire ranks of inferred template counts. In a later analysis, generation probabilities were computed using a VDJ recombination model fitted to out-of-frame rearrangements, and the results were checked against IGoR. Hypergeometric tests were used in a later analysis to score TCR-TCR, TCR-HLA and TCR-CMV co-occurrence, with a repertoire-size bias correction applied to the TCR pairs. A later analysis estimated false discovery rates by permuting HLA or CMV assignments 20 times. A later analysis grouped co-occurring TCRs with DBSCAN, adding TCRdist sequence similarity when clustering within HLA-allele-positive subsets. Co-occurrence clustering excluded repertoires with fewer than 30,000 or more than 120,000 public chains, plus five with anomalous nucleotide sharing. This is the immuneACCESS table as TCRdb keeps it, with only in-frame sequences that have V and J called. A part of the clones is gone; compared with another copy, unresolved V genes explain less than half, and the rest is unexplained. V and J calls and clone size are copied from that table; D and trimming were computed from the DNA. The sample records 81,000 or so clones, less than 85% of which are singletons. The ten biggest clones cover 4% to 5% of the sample.

Comments on this clone: Its antigen is currently not known. A read error may produce the germline difference seen at one junction end.

The CDR3 starts with the cysteine, ends with the phenylalanine, and has 18 residues. Just the 54-base CDR3 DNA is kept, in frame starting at base 1. CDR1 and CDR2 were assigned from the germline V gene (reference sequence) as SEHNR and FQNEAQ. Sequencing was performed on PBMCs. The chain is encoded by TRBV7-9 joined to TRBJ1-6, with the D gene too uncertain to name. The sequence came from a man between 60 and 70 years old in good health and CMV-seronegative. CDR3 region: CSSSRTPFRDSYNSPLHF. DNA sequence: TGTTCCAGCAGTCGTACCCCGTTCCGGGACTCCTATAATTCACCCCTCCACTTT.